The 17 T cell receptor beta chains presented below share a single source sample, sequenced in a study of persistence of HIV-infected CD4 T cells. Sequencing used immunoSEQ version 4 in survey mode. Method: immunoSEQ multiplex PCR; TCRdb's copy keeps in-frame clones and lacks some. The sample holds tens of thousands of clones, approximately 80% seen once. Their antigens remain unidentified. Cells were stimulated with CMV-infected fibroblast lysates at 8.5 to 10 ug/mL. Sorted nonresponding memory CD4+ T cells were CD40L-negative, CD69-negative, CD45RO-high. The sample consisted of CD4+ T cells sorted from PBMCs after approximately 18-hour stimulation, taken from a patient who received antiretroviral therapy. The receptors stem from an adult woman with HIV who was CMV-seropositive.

The CDR3 protein is CASRDRENSPLHF. In DNA, the CDR3 is TGTGCCAGCCGGGACAGGGAGAATTCACCCCTCCACTTT. V usage is TRBV19 and J usage is TRBJ1-6; 9 bases agree with TRBD1. The CDR3 length is 13 residues. Germline V gene data show CDR1 as LNHDA and CDR2 as SQIVND (reference sequence). J was trimmed by 7 bases and V by 9 bases; bases with no gene match: 4.

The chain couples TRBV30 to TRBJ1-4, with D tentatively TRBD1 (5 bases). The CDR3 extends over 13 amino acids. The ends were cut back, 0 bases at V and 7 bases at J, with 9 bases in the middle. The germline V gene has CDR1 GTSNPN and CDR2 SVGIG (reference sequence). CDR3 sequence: CAWSVGTREKLFF. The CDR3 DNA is TGTGCCTGGAGTGTGGGGACTCGTGAAAAACTGTTTTTT.

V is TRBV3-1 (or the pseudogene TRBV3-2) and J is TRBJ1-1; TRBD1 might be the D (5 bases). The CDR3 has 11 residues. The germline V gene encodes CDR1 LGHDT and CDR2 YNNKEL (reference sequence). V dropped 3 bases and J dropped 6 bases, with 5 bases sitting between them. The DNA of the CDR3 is TGTGCCAGCAGCCAGGGGGCTGAAGCTTTCTTT. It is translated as CASSQGAEAFF.

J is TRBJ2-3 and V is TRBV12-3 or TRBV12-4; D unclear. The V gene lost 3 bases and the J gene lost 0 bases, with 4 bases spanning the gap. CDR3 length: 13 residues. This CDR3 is CASSLFSTDTQYF. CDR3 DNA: TGTGCCAGCAGTTTGTTCAGCACAGATACGCAGTATTTT.

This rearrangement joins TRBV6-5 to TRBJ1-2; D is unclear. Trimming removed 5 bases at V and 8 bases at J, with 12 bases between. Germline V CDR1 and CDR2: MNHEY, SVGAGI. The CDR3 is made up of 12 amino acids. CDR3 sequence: CASSRTRRGYTF. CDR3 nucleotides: TGTGCCAGCAGTAGGACGAGGAGGGGCTACACCTTC.

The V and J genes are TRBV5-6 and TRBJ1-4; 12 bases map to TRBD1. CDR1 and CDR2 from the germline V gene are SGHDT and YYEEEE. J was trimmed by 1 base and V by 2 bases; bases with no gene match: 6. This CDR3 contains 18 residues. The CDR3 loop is CASSFGTGGLGTNEKLFF. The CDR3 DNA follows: TGTGCCAGCAGCTTCGGGACAGGGGGCCTCGGAACTAATGAAAAACTGTTTTTT.

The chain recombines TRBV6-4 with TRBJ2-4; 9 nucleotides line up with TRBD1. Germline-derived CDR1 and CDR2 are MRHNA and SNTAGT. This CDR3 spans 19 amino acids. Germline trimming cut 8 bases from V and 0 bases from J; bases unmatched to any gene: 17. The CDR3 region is CASLLNRGLKPLAKNIQYF. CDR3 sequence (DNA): TGTGCCAGCCTTTTGAACAGGGGGCTTAAACCTCTAGCCAAAAACATTCAGTACTTC.

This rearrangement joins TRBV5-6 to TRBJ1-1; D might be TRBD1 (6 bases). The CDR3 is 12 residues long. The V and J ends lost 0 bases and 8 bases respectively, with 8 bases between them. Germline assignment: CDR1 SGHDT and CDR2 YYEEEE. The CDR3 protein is CASSLVDSEAFF. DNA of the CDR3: TGTGCCAGCAGCTTGGTGGACAGCGAAGCTTTCTTT.

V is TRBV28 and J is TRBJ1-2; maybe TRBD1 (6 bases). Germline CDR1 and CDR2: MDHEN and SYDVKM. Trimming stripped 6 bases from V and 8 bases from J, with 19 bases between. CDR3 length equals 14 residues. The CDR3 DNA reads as TGTGCCAGCAGACCCCTTGGGGGGGCGAGGGGCTACACCTTC. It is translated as CASRPLGGARGYTF.

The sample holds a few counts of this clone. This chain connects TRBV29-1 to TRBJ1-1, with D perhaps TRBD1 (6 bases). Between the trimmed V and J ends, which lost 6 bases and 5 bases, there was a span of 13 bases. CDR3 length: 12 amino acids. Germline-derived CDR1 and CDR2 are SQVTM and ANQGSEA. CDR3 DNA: TGCAGCGTGATCCTTACAGGGACTGAAGCTTTCTTT. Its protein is CSVILTGTEAFF.

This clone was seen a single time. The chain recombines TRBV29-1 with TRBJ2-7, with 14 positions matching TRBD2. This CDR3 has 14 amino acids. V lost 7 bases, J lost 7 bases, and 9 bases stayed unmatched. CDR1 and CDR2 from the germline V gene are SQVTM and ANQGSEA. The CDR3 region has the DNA TGCAGCGCCTTGACTAGCGGGGGGGCGAGAGAGCAGTACTTC. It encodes CSALTSGGAREQYF.

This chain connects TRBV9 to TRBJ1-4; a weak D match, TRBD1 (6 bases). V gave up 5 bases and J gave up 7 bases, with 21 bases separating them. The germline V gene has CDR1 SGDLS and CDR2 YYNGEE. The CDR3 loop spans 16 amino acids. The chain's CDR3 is CASSASLGGYGEKLFF. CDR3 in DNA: TGTGCCAGCAGTGCCAGTTTAGGGGGGTATGGTGAAAAACTGTTTTTT.

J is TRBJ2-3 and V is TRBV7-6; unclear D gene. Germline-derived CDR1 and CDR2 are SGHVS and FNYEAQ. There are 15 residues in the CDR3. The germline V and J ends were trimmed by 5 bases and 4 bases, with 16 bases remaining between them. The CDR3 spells CASSPTGESPDTQYF. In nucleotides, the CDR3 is TGTGCCAGCAGCCCAACGGGCGAAAGTCCAGATACGCAGTATTTT.

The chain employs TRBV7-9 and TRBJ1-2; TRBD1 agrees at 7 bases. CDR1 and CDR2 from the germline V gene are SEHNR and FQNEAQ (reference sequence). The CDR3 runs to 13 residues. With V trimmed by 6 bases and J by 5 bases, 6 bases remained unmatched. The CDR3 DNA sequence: TGTGCCAGCAGGGGGACAGATTATTATGGCTACACCTTC. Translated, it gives CASRGTDYYGYTF. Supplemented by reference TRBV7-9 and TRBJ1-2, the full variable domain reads DTGVSQNPRHKITKRGQNVTFRCDPISEHNRLYWYRQTLGQGPEFLTYFQNEAQLEKSRLLSDRFSAERPKGSFSTLEIQRTEQGDSAMYLCASRGTDYYGYTFGSGTRLTVV.

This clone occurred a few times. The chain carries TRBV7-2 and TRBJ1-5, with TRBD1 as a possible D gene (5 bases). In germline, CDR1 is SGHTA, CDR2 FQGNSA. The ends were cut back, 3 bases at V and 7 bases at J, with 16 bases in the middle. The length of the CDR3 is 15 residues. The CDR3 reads CASSFAGRVGQPQHF. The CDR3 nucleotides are TGTGCCAGCAGCTTTGCGGGCAGGGTCGGGCAGCCCCAGCATTTT.

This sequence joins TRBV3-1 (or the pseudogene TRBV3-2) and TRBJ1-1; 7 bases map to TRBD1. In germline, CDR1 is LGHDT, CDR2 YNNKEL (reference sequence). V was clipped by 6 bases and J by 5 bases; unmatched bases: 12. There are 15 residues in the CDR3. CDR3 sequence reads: CASSPHVGTATEAFF. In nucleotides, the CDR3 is TGTGCCAGCAGTCCGCACGTTGGGACAGCGACTGAAGCTTTCTTT.

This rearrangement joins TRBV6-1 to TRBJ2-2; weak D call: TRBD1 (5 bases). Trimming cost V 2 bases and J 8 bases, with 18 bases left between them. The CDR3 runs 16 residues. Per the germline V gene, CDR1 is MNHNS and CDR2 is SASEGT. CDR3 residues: CASSEQGPPTPGELFF. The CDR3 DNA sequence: TGTGCCAGCAGTGAACAGGGCCCCCCGACCCCTGGGGAGCTGTTTTTT.